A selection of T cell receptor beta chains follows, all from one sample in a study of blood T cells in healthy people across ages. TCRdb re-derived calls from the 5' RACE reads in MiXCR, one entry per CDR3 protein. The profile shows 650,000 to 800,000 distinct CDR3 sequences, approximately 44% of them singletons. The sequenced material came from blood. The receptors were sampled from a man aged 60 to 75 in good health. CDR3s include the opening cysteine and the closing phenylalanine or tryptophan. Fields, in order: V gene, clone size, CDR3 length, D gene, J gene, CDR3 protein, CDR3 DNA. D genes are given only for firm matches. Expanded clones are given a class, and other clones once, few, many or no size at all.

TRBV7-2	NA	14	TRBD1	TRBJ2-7	CASSPDRGRHEQYF	TGTGCCAGCAGCCCGGACAGGGGGCGGCACGAGCAGTACTTC
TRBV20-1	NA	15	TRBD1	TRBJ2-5	CSARDPGTGQETQYF	TGCAGTGCTAGAGATCCTGGGACAGGACAAGAGACCCAGTACTTC
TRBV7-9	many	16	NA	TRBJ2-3	CASSLGRGLYTDTQYF	TGTGCCAGCAGCTTAGGGAGGGGCCTATACACAGATACGCAGTATTTT
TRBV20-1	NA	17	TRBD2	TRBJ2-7	CSARDLLAGVNSYEQYF	TGCAGTGCTAGAGATTTGTTAGCGGGGGTCAACTCCTACGAGCAGTACTTC
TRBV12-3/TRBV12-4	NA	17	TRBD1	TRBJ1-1	CASSFGQGRPMNTEAFF	TGTGCCAGCAGTTTCGGACAGGGACGTCCAATGAACACTGAAGCTTTCTTT
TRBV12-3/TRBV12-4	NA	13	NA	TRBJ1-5	CASSFGTNQPQHF	TGTGCCAGCAGTTTTGGCACCAATCAGCCCCAGCATTTT
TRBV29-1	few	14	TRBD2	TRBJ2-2	CSVEGGGGTGELFF	TGCAGCGTTGAGGGCGGGGGAGGCACCGGGGAGCTGTTTTTT
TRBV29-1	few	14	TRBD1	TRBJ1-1	CSVDRGLMNTEAFF	TGCAGCGTTGACAGGGGGTTAATGAACACTGAAGCTTTCTTT
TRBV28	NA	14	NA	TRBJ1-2	CASSINNKNYGYTF	TGTGCCAGCAGTATCAATAACAAAAACTATGGCTACACCTTC
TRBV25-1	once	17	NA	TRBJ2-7	CASSEFSGAGTSYEQYF	TGTGCCAGCAGTGAATTTTCGGGTGCTGGGACCTCCTACGAGCAGTACTTC
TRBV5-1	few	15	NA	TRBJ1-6	CASSLPGEGNSPLHF	TGCGCCAGCAGCTTGCCCGGGGAAGGCAATTCACCCCTCCACTTT
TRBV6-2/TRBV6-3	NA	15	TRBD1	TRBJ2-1	CASSHPGQSYNEQFF	TGTGCCAGCAGCCATCCGGGACAGAGCTACAATGAGCAGTTCTTC
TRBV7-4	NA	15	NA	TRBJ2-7	CASSLVREMGYEQYF	TGTGCCAGCAGCTTAGTGAGGGAGATGGGCTACGAGCAGTACTTC
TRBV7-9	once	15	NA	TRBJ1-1	CASHLGSLRNTEAFF	TGTGCCAGCCATCTCGGTTCCCTGCGGAACACTGAAGCTTTCTTT
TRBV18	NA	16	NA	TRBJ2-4	CASSPLGGQSGNIQYF	TGTGCCAGCTCACCACTGGGGGGGCAATCGGGCAACATTCAGTACTTC
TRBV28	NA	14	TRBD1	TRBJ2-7	CASHTGTGAYEQYF	TGTGCCAGCCACACCGGGACAGGAGCCTACGAGCAGTACTTC
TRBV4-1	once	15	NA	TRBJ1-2	CASSQGRNRVDGYTF	TGCGCCAGCAGCCAAGGGAGGAACAGGGTGGATGGCTACACCTTC
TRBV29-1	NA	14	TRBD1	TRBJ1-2	CSAPRDSTNYGYTF	TGCAGCGCCCCTCGGGACAGCACCAACTATGGCTACACCTTC
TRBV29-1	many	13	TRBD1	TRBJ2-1	CSVGQGGWNEQFF	TGCAGCGTGGGACAGGGGGGGTGGAATGAGCAGTTCTTC
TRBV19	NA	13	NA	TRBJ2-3	CASRGEGTDTQYF	TGTGCCAGTAGGGGCGAGGGGACAGATACGCAGTATTTT
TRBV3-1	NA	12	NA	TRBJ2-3	CASSQLINEQYF	TGTGCCAGCAGCCAATTAATCAATGAGCAGTATTTT
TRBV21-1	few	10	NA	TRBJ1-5	CASPGLAQHF	TGTGCCAGCCCTGGCCTGGCCCAGCATTTT
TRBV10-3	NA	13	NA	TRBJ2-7	CAISAALGTDKYF	TGTGCCATCAGTGCCGCGCTGGGGACGGATAAGTACTTC
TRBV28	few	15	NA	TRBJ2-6	CASSFAGSGANVLTF	TGTGCCAGCAGTTTCGCGGGTTCTGGGGCCAACGTCCTGACTTTC
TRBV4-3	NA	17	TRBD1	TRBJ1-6	CASSQEMPGGGSEPLHF	TGCGCCAGCAGCCAAGAAATGCCAGGGGGTGGGTCGGAACCCCTCCACTTT
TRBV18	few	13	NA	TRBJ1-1	CASSPAGNTEAFF	TGTGCCAGCAGCCCCGCGGGGAACACTGAAGCTTTCTTT
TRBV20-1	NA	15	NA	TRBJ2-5	CSARDPRTMKETQYF	TGCAGTGCTAGAGATCCTAGGACAATGAAAGAGACCCAGTACTTC
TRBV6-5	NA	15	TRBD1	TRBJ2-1	CASKPQGQGHNEQFF	TGTGCCAGCAAACCCCAGGGACAGGGACACAATGAGCAGTTCTTC
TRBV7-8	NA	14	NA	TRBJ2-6	CANSLGSGADVLTF	TGTGCCAACAGCTTGGGTTCTGGGGCCGACGTCCTGACTTTC
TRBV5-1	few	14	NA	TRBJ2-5	CASSPGDPQETQYF	TGCGCCAGCAGCCCAGGGGACCCCCAAGAGACCCAGTACTTC
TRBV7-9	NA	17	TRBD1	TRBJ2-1	CASSALCRGGAGNEQFF	TGTGCCAGCAGCGCCCTCTGCCGAGGGGGCGCCGGCAATGAGCAGTTCTTC
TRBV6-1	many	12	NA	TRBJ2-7	CASSDAGYEQYF	TGTGCCAGCAGTGACGCCGGGTACGAGCAGTACTTC
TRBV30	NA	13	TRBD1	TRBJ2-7	CAWSVLGGSEQYF	TGTGCCTGGAGTGTACTAGGGGGCTCGGAGCAGTACTTC
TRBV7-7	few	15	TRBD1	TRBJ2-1	CASSRQGLPQETQFF	TGTGCTAGCAGCCGACAGGGGCTCCCCCAAGAGACCCAGTTCTTC
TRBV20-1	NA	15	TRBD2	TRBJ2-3	CSATSASGGAATQYF	TGCAGTGCTACCTCCGCTAGCGGGGGGGCCGCTACGCAGTATTTT
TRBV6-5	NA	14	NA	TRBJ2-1	CASSYSSRETEKFF	TGTGCCAGCAGTTACTCTTCCCGGGAGACCGAAAAGTTCTTC
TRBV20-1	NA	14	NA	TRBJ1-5	CSVRRGTSNQPQHF	TGCAGTGTCAGAAGGGGCACCAGCAATCAGCCCCAGCATTTT
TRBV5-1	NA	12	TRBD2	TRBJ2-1	CASAPRGDEQFF	TGCGCCAGCGCGCCTCGGGGGGATGAGCAGTTCTTC
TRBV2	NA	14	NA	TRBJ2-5	CASKTQRSQETQYF	TGTGCCAGCAAAACGCAGCGATCCCAAGAGACCCAGTACTTC
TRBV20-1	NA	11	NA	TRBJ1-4	CSAQQDEKLFF	TGCAGTGCCCAGCAGGATGAAAAACTGTTTTTT
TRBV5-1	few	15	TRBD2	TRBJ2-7	CASTPAGTLGREQYF	TGCGCCAGCACCCCTGCCGGGACCCTCGGGAGGGAGCAGTACTTC
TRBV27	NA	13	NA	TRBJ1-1	CASSLSPGAEAFF	TGTGCCAGCAGTTTGTCTCCTGGAGCTGAAGCTTTCTTT
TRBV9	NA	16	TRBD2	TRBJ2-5	CASSVSGGPITETQYF	TGTGCCAGCAGCGTAAGCGGGGGGCCAATTACCGAGACCCAGTACTTC
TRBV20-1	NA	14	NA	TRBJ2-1	CSAPPGRGYNEQFF	TGCAGTGCTCCACCGGGGCGAGGCTACAATGAGCAGTTCTTC
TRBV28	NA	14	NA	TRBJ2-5	CASSDGLYRDEQYF	TGTGCCAGCAGCGATGGACTCTATCGGGATGAGCAGTACTTC